The present entry profiles one T cell receptor beta chain with its context. Its antigen is currently unknown. The sample originates from a study of beta chain features in type 1 diabetes. Across the study: Cells sorted and examined across all samples totaled 85 million to 110 million.

Investigators reverse transcribed all isolated RNA, so they sequenced expressed TCRB transcripts. Sequencing of naive, central memory and regulatory T cell samples gave an average of about 3.7 million reads. The method was immunoSEQ multiplex PCR; TCRdb's version includes in-frame clones alone and lacks a portion of them. This table holds about 230,000 clones, 16% found once. Regarding the study as a whole: In all four CD4+ subsets, TCRB CDR3 length was significantly, moderately reduced in type 1 diabetes. Patients with type 1 diabetes carried fewer insertions and had more deletions at their VDJ junctions. Amplification by PCR could prefer shorter templates, with the same effect in patients and controls.

Germline-derived CDR1 and CDR2 are MNHEY and SVGAGI. J gave up 1 base and V 7 bases, and 7 bases lay outside the gene matches. CDR3 size: 15 residues. This receptor was identified in a young man with type 1 diabetes. The sample consisted of naive CD4+ T cells from blood. The rearrangement joins TRBV6-5 to TRBJ2-1; 7 bases fit TRBD2. The CDR3 DNA sequence: TGTGCCAGCAATAAGCGCGGGAGTTCCTACAATGAGCAGTTCTTC. Its protein product is CASNKRGSSYNEQFF.